A single sample gave rise to the 6 T cell receptor beta chains below, sequenced in a study of CD8 T cells in Susac syndrome. A quantity of about 0.5 to 1 ug RNA underwent reverse transcription using random hexamers. Via MiXCR, TCRdb re-called the immunoSEQ multiplex PCR reads, giving one row per CDR3 protein. This table holds about 200,000 distinct CDR3 sequences, around 93% found once. Sample: CD4+ T cells from PBMCs. Every receptor here comes from a human donor in good health.

The chain combines TRBV29-1 with TRBJ2-1; 7 bases line up with TRBD1. This CDR3 is 14 amino acids long. V was clipped by 5 bases and J by 4 bases; unmatched bases: 8. Per the germline V gene, CDR1 is SQVTM and CDR2 is ANQGSEA. The CDR3 loop reads CSVLGTVKYNEQFF. Written as DNA, the CDR3 is TGCAGCGTTCTGGGGACAGTCAAATACAATGAGCAGTTCTTC.

CDR3 sequence: CASSSGLAGTRAGELFF. DNA of the CDR3: TGTGCCAGCAGCTCGGGACTAGCGGGGACTAGGGCCGGGGAGCTGTTTTTT. The chain recombines TRBV9 with TRBJ2-2, with 13 bases that match TRBD2. From germline, CDR1 is SGDLS and CDR2 YYNGEE. The CDR3 runs 17 residues. Unmatched junction bases numbered 9, after V lost 4 bases and J lost 6 bases.

J is TRBJ2-5 and V is TRBV18; D tentatively fits TRBD1 or TRBD2 (5 bases each). CDR3 length: 14 residues. The V gene lost 4 bases and the J gene lost 3 bases, with 12 bases spanning the gap. From germline, CDR1 is KGHSH and CDR2 LQKENI. CDR3 sequence (DNA): TGTGCCAGCTCACGACGGGACGGGAAAGAGACCCAGTACTTC. This gives the protein CASSRRDGKETQYF.

The gene calls are TRBV2 and TRBJ1-1; no clear D. This CDR3 region has 12 residues. In germline, CDR1 is SNHLY, CDR2 FYNNEI. V lost 2 bases, J lost 7 bases, and 8 bases lay in between. In DNA form, the CDR3 reads TGTGCCAGCAGTGAATCGGGAAATGAAGCTTTCTTT. As protein: CASSESGNEAFF. Variable domain in full (rest from reference TRBV2 and TRBJ1-1): EPEVTQTPSHQVTQMGQEVILRCVPISNHLYFYWYRQILGQKVEFLVSFYNNEISEKSEIFDDQFSVERPDGSNFTLKIRSTKLEDSAMYFCASSESGNEAFFGQGTRLTVV.

The chain combines TRBV5-6 with TRBJ1-1; D remains ambiguous. The CDR3 is 14 residues long. Germline V gives CDR1 SGHDT, CDR2 YYEEEE. V lost 1 base and J lost 4, with 11 bases in between. Here the CDR3 DNA reads TGTGCCAGCAGCTTGCTAGGAACTTCCACTGAAGCTTTCTTT. This sequence encodes CASSLLGTSTEAFF.

This chain joins TRBV6-5 and TRBJ1-1; D remains ambiguous. Germline assignment: CDR1 MNHEY and CDR2 SVGAGI. The V gene lost 2 bases and the J gene lost 5 bases, with 12 bases spanning the gap. There are 14 residues in the CDR3. The CDR3 loop reads CASSYRGRETEAFF. CDR3 nucleotides: TGTGCCAGCAGTTACAGAGGGCGGGAGACTGAAGCTTTCTTT.